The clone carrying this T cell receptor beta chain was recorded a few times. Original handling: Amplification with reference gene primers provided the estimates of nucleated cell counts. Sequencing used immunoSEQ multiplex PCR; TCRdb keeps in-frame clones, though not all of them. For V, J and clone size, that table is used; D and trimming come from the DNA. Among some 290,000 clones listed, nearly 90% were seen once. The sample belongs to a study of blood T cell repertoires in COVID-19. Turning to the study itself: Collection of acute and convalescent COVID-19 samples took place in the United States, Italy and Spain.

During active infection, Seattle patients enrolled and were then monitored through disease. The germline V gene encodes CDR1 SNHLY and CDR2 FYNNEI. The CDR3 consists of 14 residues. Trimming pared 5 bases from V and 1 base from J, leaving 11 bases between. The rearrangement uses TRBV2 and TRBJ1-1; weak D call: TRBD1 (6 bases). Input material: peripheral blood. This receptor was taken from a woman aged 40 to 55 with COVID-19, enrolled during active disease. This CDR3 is CASSITGRNTEAFF. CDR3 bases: TGTGCCAGCAGTATAACAGGGCGGAACACTGAAGCTTTCTTT.